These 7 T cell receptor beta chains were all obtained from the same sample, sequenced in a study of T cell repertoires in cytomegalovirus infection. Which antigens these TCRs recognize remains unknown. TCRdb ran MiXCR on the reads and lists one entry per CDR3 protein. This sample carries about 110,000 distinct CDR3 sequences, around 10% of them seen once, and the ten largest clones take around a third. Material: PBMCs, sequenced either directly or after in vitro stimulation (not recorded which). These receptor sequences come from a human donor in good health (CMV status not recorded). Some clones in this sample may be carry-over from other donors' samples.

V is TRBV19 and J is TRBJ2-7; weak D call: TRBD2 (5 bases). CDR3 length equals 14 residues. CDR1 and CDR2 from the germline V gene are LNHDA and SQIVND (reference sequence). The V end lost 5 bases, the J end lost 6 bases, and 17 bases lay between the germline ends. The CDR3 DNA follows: TGTGCCAGTAGTCCGCCGACTATGTGGGCCGAGCAGTACTTC. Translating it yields CASSPPTMWAEQYF.

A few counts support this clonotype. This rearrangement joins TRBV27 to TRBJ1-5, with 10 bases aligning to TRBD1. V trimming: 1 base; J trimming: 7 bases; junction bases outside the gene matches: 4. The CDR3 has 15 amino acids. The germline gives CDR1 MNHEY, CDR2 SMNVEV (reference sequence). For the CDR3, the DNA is TGTGCCAGCAGTTTATGGGGACAGGGGAGACAGCCCCAGCATTTT. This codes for CASSLWGQGRQPQHF.

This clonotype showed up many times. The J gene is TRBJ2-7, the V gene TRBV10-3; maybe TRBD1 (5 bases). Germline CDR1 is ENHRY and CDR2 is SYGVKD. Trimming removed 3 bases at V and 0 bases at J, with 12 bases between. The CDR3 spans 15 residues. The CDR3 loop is CAISDNRYSSYEQYV. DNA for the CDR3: TGTGCCATCAGTGATAACAGGTATAGCTCCTACGAGCAGTACGTC.

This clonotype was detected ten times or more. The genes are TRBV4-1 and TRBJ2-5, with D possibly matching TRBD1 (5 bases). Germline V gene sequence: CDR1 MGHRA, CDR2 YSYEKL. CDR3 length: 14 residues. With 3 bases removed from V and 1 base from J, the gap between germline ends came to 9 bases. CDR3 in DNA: TGCGCCAGCAGCCATTTAGGGGCCCAAGAGACCCAGTACTTC. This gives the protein CASSHLGAQETQYF.

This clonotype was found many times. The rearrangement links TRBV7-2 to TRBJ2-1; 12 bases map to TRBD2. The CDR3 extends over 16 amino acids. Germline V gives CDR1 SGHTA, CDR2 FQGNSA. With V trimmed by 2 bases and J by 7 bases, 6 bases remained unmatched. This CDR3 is CASSLPGLAGTNEQFF. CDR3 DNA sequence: TGTGCCAGCAGCTTACCGGGACTAGCGGGTACTAATGAGCAGTTCTTC.

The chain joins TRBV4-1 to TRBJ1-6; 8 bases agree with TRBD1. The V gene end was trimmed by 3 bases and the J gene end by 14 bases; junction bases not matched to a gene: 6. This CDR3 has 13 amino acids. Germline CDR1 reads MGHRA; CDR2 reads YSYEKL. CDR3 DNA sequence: TGCGCCAGCAGCCAGCAGGACAGGGTTGCCCTCCACTTT. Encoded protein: CASSQQDRVALHF.

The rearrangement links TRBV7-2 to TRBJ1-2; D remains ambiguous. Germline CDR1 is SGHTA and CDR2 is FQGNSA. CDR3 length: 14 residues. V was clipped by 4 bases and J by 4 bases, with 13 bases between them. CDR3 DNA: TGTGCCAGCAGCTCTTCGACAAGCACCTATGGCTACACCTTC. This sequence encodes CASSSSTSTYGYTF.